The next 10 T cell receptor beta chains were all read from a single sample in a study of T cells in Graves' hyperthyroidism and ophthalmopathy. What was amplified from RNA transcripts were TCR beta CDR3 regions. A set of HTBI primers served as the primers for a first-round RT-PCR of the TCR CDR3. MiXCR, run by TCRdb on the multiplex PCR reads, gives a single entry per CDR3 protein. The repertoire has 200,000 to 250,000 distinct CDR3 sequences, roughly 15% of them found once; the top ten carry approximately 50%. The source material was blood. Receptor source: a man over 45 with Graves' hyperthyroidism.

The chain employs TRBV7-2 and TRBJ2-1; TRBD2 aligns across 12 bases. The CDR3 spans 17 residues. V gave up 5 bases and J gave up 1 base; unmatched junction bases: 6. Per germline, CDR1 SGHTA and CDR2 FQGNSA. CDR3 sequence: CASSTGTSGSSYNEQFF. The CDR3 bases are TGTGCCAGCAGCACAGGGACTAGCGGGTCGTCCTACAATGAGCAGTTCTTC. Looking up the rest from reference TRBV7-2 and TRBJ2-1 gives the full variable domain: GAGVSQSPSNKVTEKGKDVELRCDPISGHTALYWYRQSLGQGLEFLIYFQGNSAPDKSGLPSDRFSAERTGGSVSTLTIQRTQQEDSAVYLCASSTGTSGSSYNEQFFGPGTRLTVL.

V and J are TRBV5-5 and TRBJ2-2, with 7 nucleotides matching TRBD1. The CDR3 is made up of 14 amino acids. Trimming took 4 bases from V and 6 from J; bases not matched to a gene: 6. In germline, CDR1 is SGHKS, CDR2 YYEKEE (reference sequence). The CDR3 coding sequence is TGTGCCAGCAGCGGGAGACAGGGTCCCGGGGAGCTGTTTTTT. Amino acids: CASSGRQGPGELFF.

The CDR3 is CASRTSGTETQYF. In nucleotides, the CDR3 is TGTGCCAGCAGGACTAGCGGGACAGAGACCCAGTACTTC. V gene TRBV6-2 or TRBV6-3 combines with J gene TRBJ2-5; 11 positions agree with TRBD2. V shed 6 bases and J 4 bases; nucleotides not matched to a gene: 1. The CDR3 length is 13 residues. CDR1 and CDR2 (germline): MNHEY, SVGEGT.

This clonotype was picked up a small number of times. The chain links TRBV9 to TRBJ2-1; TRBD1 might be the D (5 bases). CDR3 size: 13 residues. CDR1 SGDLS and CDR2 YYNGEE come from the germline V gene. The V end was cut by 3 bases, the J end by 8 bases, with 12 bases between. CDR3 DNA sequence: TGTGCCAGCAGCGCAGGGTTGTGGGATGAGCAGTTCTTC. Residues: CASSAGLWDEQFF.

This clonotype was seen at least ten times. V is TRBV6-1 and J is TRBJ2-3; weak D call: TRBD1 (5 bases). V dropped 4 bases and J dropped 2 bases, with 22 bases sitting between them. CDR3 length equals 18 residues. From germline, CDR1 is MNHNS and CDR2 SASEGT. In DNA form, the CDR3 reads TGTGCCAGCAGTGTGTCAGGGCTGCGCGGACAACTCACAGATACGCAGTATTTT. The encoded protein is CASSVSGLRGQLTDTQYF.

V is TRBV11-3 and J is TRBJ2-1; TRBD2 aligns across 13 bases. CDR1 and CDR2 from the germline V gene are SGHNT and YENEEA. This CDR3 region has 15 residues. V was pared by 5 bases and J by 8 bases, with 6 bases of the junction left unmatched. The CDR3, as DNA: TGTGCCAGCAGCCCAACTAGCGGGAGGGCCCATGAGCAGTTCTTC. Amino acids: CASSPTSGRAHEQFF.

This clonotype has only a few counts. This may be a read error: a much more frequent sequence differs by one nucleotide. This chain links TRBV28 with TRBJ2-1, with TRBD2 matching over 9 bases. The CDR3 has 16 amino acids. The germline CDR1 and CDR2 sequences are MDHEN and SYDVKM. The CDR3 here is CTSTLKIAGARNEQFF. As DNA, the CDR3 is TGTACCAGCACCCTAAAAATAGCGGGAGCTAGGAATGAGCAGTTCTTC. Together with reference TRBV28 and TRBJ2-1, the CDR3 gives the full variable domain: DVKVTQSSRYLVKRTGEKVFLECVQDMDHENMFWYRQDPGLGLRLIYFSYDVKMKEKGDIPEGYSVSREKKERFSLILESASTNQTSMYLCTSTLKIAGARNEQFFGPGTRLTVL.

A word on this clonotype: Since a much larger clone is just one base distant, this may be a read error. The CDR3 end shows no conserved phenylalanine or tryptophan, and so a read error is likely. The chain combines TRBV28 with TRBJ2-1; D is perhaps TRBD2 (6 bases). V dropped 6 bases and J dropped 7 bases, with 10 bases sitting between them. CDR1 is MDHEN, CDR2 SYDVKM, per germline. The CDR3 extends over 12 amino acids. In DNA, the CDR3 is TGTGCCAGCAGCAGACTAGGAAATGAGCAGTTCGTC. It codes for CASSRLGNEQFV.

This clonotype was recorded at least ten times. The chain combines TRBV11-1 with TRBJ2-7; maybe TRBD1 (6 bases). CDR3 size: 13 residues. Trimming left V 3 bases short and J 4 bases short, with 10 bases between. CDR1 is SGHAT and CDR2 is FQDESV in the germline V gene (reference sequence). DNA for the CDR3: TGTGCCAGCAGCTTCATGGGGGCGTACGAGCAGTACTTC. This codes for CASSFMGAYEQYF.

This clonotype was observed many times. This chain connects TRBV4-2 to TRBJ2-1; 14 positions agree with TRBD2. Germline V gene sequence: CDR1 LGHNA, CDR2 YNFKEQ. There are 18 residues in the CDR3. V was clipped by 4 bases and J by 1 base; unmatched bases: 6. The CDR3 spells CASSPDGTSGSSYNEQFF. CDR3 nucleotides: TGTGCCAGCAGCCCCGACGGGACTAGCGGGAGTTCCTACAATGAGCAGTTCTTC.